The source of this TCR beta chain is a study of blood T cell repertoires in COVID-19. Study details: Some COVID-19 samples were acute and others convalescent; all came from the United States, Italy and Spain. PBMCs, B-cell-depleted T cells, or T cells were the source of the cDNA or gDNA that made up the material.

This CDR3 has 13 amino acids. CDR1 is KGHSH and CDR2 is LQKENI in the germline V gene. Unmatched junction bases numbered 1, after V lost 6 bases and J lost 4 bases. Original analysis: It was from reference gene primer amplification that nucleated cell counts were estimated. Here immunoSEQ multiplex PCR was the method, and the copy in TCRdb shows in-frame clones only, minus some. Clone size and V and J calls were adopted from that table, with D and trimming inferred from the DNA. The sample holds nearly 350,000 clones, about 93% seen once. The sequencing sample was made of peripheral blood. This sequence was found in a woman aged 18-29 years who had recovered from COVID-19. V usage is TRBV18 and J usage is TRBJ1-1; 11 nucleotides line up with TRBD1. The CDR3, as DNA: TGTGCCAGCTCCGGGACAGGGGGCACTGAAGCTTTCTTT. Its protein is CASSGTGGTEAFF.